The clone carrying this T cell receptor (beta chain) turned up a few times. Antigen unknown. This sample is part of a study of identical twins. Losses at the gene ends were 1 base for V and 5 bases for J; bases not matched to a gene: 5. The CDR3 length is 14 residues. Germline CDR1 and CDR2: DFQATT and SNEGSKA (reference sequence). Overall study results and limits: Models underestimated TCR alpha sharing (out-of-frame) in monozygotic twins. An excess of low generation probability was shown by twin-shared out-of-frame alpha sequences.

Each CDR3 protein gets one entry after TCRdb re-called the 5' RACE reads with MiXCR. This sample carries 430,000 or so distinct CDR3 sequences, 24% of them seen once, and the ten largest clones take 2.9%. These data also featured in a second study, about T cells expressing NK-cell markers. That report adds: According to the study, TCR beta repertoires originated from sorted CD3+CD56+NKG2C+, CD3+CD56+NKG2C- and CD3+CD56-NKG2C+ T cells. The authors sequenced eight donors, of whom seven were HCMV-seropositive and one was seronegative.

The source is a young woman in good health. This chain uses TRBV20-1 with TRBJ2-5; 9 positions agree with TRBD2. The sequenced sample was CD4+ T cells sorted from blood. The CDR3 DNA follows: TGCAGTGCTAGAGTGGCGGGAGGGGGGGAGACCCAGTACTTC. Translating gives CSARVAGGGETQYF.